This T cell receptor (beta chain) was documented in a study of T cell responses to AZD1222 COVID-19 vaccine. Study information: Second-dose schedules of about 4 or about 12 weeks were combined. Broader study findings: Elevations in Spike-specific TCR breadth and depth followed administration of two AZD1222 doses. In the spike-specific TCR repertoire, nearly half reportedly target unmutated variant regions. In a largely white British group with more females than males, clonal diversity was possibly underestimated.

As to this clone: Its antigen is currently unknown.

The repertoire was sequenced with immunoSEQ multiplex PCR; TCRdb's copy has only in-frame clones and lacks some. This table has some 150,000 clones, more than 70% appearing once. The sample was peripheral blood, taken on day 0 of AZD1222 vaccination. The sequence came from an adult in good health.

The CDR3 protein is CAWGGRTGGGNGYTF. The CDR3 nucleotides read TGTGCCTGGGGCGGAAGGACAGGGGGAGGGAATGGCTACACCTTC. The chain carries TRBV30 and TRBJ1-2, with TRBD1 matching 10 bases. The CDR3 totals 15 residues. Unmatched junction bases numbered 12, after V lost 5 bases and J lost 6 bases. Germline CDR1 reads GTSNPN; CDR2 reads SVGIG (reference sequence).